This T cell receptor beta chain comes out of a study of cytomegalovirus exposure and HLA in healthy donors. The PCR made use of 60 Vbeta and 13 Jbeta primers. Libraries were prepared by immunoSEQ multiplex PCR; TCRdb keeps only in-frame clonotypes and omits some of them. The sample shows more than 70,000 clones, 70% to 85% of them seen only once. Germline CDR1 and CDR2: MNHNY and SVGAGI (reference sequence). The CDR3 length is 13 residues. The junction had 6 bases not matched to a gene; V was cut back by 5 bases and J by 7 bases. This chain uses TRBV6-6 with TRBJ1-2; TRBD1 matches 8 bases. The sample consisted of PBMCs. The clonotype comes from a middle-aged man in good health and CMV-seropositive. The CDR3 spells CASSLDREGGYTF. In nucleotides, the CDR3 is TGTGCCAGCAGTCTGGACAGGGAGGGTGGCTACACCTTC.